The 22 T cell receptor beta chains given below trace back to one sample, sequenced in a study of T cell changes during pregnancy in multiple sclerosis. TCRdb keeps only in-frame clones here, not all; method: immunoSEQ multiplex PCR. The sample lists about 110,000 clones; roughly nine tenths were seen once. The input for sequencing was peripheral blood, taken before pregnancy. The receptor set was obtained from a female donor with multiple sclerosis, enrolled in a pregnancy study.

The CDR3 nucleotides are TGTGCCAGCGGGAGAGAGCTAGCGGACTACGAGCAGTACTTC. Translated, it gives CASGRELADYEQYF. The V call is TRBV11-1, the J call TRBJ2-7; 7 bases agree with TRBD2. Unmatched junction bases numbered 10, after V lost 8 bases and J lost 3 bases. The CDR3 totals 14 residues. Per the germline V gene, CDR1 is SGHAT and CDR2 is FQDESV (reference sequence).

The V call is TRBV9, the J call TRBJ1-3; 9 nucleotides match TRBD1. The CDR3 loop spans 16 amino acids. Trimming cost V 3 bases and J 4 bases; bases outside gene matches: 8. CDR1 SGDLS and CDR2 YYNGEE come from the germline V gene. The CDR3 reads CASSASSGTGGNTIYF. The CDR3 DNA reads as TGTGCCAGCAGCGCGAGCTCCGGGACAGGGGGAAACACCATATATTTT.

This clone was seen only once. The chain couples TRBV2 to TRBJ2-3; unclear D gene. Per the germline V gene, CDR1 is SNHLY and CDR2 is FYNNEI. V was cut by 10 bases and J by 2 bases, with 13 bases left in between. The CDR3 runs to 13 residues. The chain's CDR3 is CAISVLLTDTQYF. DNA of the CDR3: TGTGCCATCTCGGTACTCCTCACAGATACGCAGTATTTT.

The chain recombines TRBV28 with TRBJ1-2; D is perhaps TRBD1 (6 bases). There are 14 residues in the CDR3. CDR1 is MDHEN, CDR2 SYDVKM, per germline. Trimming removed 10 bases from V and 4 bases from J, with 19 bases in between. The CDR3 protein is CATKGPGVLYGYTF. DNA for the CDR3: TGTGCCACCAAGGGCCCAGGGGTACTCTATGGCTACACCTTC.

The chain joins TRBV6-5 to TRBJ1-1; 8 nucleotides agree with TRBD1. V lost 9 bases to trimming and J lost 1 base; unmatched junction nucleotides: 4. Per germline, CDR1 MNHEY and CDR2 SVGAGI. The CDR3 runs to 13 residues. Written as DNA, the CDR3 is TGTGCCAGTGGACAGGGTTCGAACACTGAAGCTTTCTTT. It encodes CASGQGSNTEAFF.

The rearrangement uses TRBV18 and TRBJ2-1, with unresolved D. The length of the CDR3 is 15 residues. Trimming pared 3 bases from V and 0 bases from J, leaving 9 bases between. Germline V gene sequence: CDR1 KGHSH, CDR2 LQKENI. This CDR3 reads CASSPRLGSYNEQFF. The CDR3 region has the DNA TGTGCCAGCTCACCCAGACTTGGCTCCTACAATGAGCAGTTCTTC.

This clone was seen a handful of times. The J gene is TRBJ2-5, the V gene TRBV2; D remains ambiguous. The CDR3 loop spans 13 amino acids. Looked up from germline, CDR1 is SNHLY and CDR2 is FYNNEI. V dropped 1 base and J dropped 5 bases, with 8 bases sitting between them. As DNA, the CDR3 is TGTGCCAGCAGTGAAGAGGTCGGGGAGACCCAGTACTTC. Protein product: CASSEEVGETQYF.

This clone was detected only a few times. The chain couples TRBV6-1 to TRBJ1-1, with D uncertain. The CDR3 extends over 13 amino acids. CDR1 MNHNS and CDR2 SASEGT come from the germline V gene. Trimming pared 2 bases from V and 0 bases from J, leaving 4 bases between. This CDR3 is CASSEFVNTEAFF. CDR3 sequence (DNA): TGTGCCAGCAGTGAATTCGTGAACACTGAAGCTTTCTTT.

This chain uses TRBV18 with TRBJ2-7; TRBD1 is a possible D gene (5 bases). Trimming cost V 4 bases and J 4 bases, with 11 bases left between them. This CDR3 is built from 13 residues. Germline V gene data show CDR1 as KGHSH and CDR2 as LQKENI. CDR3 region: CASSQGLSYEQYF. Written as DNA, the CDR3 is TGTGCCAGCTCACAGGGGCTCTCGTACGAGCAGTACTTC.

This clone was recorded only once. The chain employs TRBV28 and TRBJ2-7; 7 bases align to TRBD1. Germline CDR1 reads MDHEN; CDR2 reads SYDVKM. Unmatched junction bases numbered 9, after V lost 5 bases and J lost 2 bases. The CDR3 has 15 amino acids. The CDR3 region has the DNA TGTGCCAGCAGTACCGCATCGGGACAGACCTACGAGCAGTACTTC. Translated, it gives CASSTASGQTYEQYF.

The rearrangement uses TRBV29-1 and TRBJ1-6; 7 bases align to TRBD1. The germline V gene encodes CDR1 SQVTM and CDR2 ANQGSEA. The length of the CDR3 is 13 residues. V lost 6 bases to trimming and J lost 7 bases; unmatched junction nucleotides: 6. CDR3 amino acids: CSVGQSNNSPLHF. CDR3 DNA sequence: TGCAGCGTGGGACAGTCGAACAATTCACCCCTCCACTTT. The complete variable domain, with remaining parts taken from reference TRBV29-1 and TRBJ1-6, reads SAVISQKPSRDICQRGTSLTIQCQVDSQVTMMFWYRQQPGQSLTLIATANQGSEATYESGFVIDKFPISRPNLTFSTLTVSNMSPEDSSIYLCSVGQSNNSPLHFGNGTRLTVT.

The chain joins TRBV9 to TRBJ2-5, with TRBD2 identical over 9 bases. Germline CDR1 reads SGDLS; CDR2 reads YYNGEE. Unmatched junction bases numbered 12, after V lost 1 base and J lost 5 bases. The CDR3 has 17 residues. CDR3 protein: CASSVSPRLAVGETQYF. CDR3 coding DNA: TGTGCCAGCAGCGTATCCCCAAGACTAGCGGTGGGGGAGACCCAGTACTTC. The whole variable domain, filled in from reference TRBV9 and TRBJ2-5, reads DSGVTQTPKHLITATGQRVTLRCSPRSGDLSVYWYQQSLDQGLQFLIQYYNGEERAKGNILERFSAQQFPDLHSELNLSSLELGDSALYFCASSVSPRLAVGETQYFGPGTRLLVL.

This chain links TRBV18 with TRBJ2-3; 8 bases match TRBD2. This CDR3 comprises 15 residues. Germline trimming cut 0 bases from V and 5 bases from J; bases unmatched to any gene: 4. From germline, CDR1 is KGHSH and CDR2 LQKENI. The CDR3 DNA follows: TGTGCCAGCTCACCACCCGGGGGGGCCAGAGATACGCAGTATTTT. Amino acid sequence: CASSPPGGARDTQYF. The complete variable domain, with remaining parts taken from reference TRBV18 and TRBJ2-3, reads NAGVMQNPRHLVRRRGQEARLRCSPMKGHSHVYWYRQLPEEGLKFMVYLQKENIIDESGMPKERFSAEFPKEGPSILRIQQVVRGDSAAYFCASSPPGGARDTQYFGPGTRLTVL.

The chain has TRBV29-1 and TRBJ1-2; 10 nucleotides align to TRBD1. CDR3 length: 14 residues. CDR1 is SQVTM, CDR2 ANQGSEA, per germline. The J segment lost 3 bases and the V segment lost 6 bases, leaving 7 bases of the junction unmatched. CDR3 region: CSVRDRGGYYGYTF. In nucleotides, the CDR3 is TGCAGCGTCAGGGACAGGGGCGGGTACTATGGCTACACCTTC.

The CDR3 loop reads CASSFTARRAQETQYF. CDR3 nucleotides: TGTGCCAGCAGCTTTACCGCCAGGCGCGCCCAAGAGACCCAGTACTTC. The V gene is TRBV5-4, the J gene TRBJ2-5; D remains ambiguous. Germline assignment: CDR1 SGHNT and CDR2 YYREEE (reference sequence). Trimming cost V 2 bases and J 1 base, with 15 bases left between them. CDR3 length: 16 amino acids.

V and J are TRBV4-3 and TRBJ2-2, with D possibly being TRBD2 (5 bases). The V end was cut by 0 bases, the J end by 6 bases, with 14 bases between. Germline V gene lookup returns CDR1 LGHNA and CDR2 YSLEER. The CDR3 consists of 16 residues. The CDR3 sequence: CASSQDTGKFAGELFF. The CDR3 DNA reads as TGCGCCAGCAGCCAAGATACGGGAAAGTTCGCCGGGGAGCTGTTTTTT.

This clone was found once. J is TRBJ2-7 and V is TRBV7-2, with 10 nucleotides matching TRBD2. CDR3 length: 16 amino acids. V was clipped by 2 bases and J by 0 bases; unmatched bases: 4. The germline V gene has CDR1 SGHTA and CDR2 FQGNSA. The CDR3 sequence is CASSLLSGRPSYEQYF. CDR3 nucleotides: TGTGCCAGCAGCTTACTTAGCGGGAGGCCCTCCTACGAGCAGTACTTC.

The chain couples TRBV4-3 to TRBJ2-5, with 10 bases that match TRBD2. After removal of 1 base from V and 3 bases from J, the junction contained 5 bases not matched to a gene. Germline-derived CDR1 and CDR2 are LGHNA and YSLEER. The CDR3 has 16 residues. The CDR3 DNA sequence: TGCGCCAGCAGCCAAGGTCTAGCGGGGGTAAAAGAGACCCAGTACTTC. This codes for CASSQGLAGVKETQYF.

This chain connects TRBV7-2 to TRBJ2-3; tentatively, D is TRBD2 (6 bases). Germline loops: CDR1 SGHTA, CDR2 FQGNSA. With 3 bases removed from V and 2 bases from J, the gap between germline ends came to 12 bases. CDR3 length: 15 residues. The CDR3 loop is CASSFSGPYTDTQYF. In DNA, the CDR3 is TGTGCCAGCAGCTTTAGCGGACCTTACACAGATACGCAGTATTTT. Supplemented by reference TRBV7-2 and TRBJ2-3, the full variable domain reads GAGVSQSPSNKVTEKGKDVELRCDPISGHTALYWYRQSLGQGLEFLIYFQGNSAPDKSGLPSDRFSAERTGGSVSTLTIQRTQQEDSAVYLCASSFSGPYTDTQYFGPGTRLTVL.

CDR3 sequence: CAIGDRGAFF. The CDR3 DNA reads TGTGCCATCGGGGACAGGGGAGCTTTCTTT. This rearrangement joins TRBV10-3 to TRBJ1-1; 10 bases agree with TRBD1. CDR3 length equals 10 residues. After removal of 8 bases from V and 10 bases from J, the junction contained 1 base not matched to a gene. Germline CDR1 is ENHRY and CDR2 is SYGVKD.

The chain joins TRBV7-9 to TRBJ2-3, with 11 nucleotides matching TRBD2. The V and J ends lost 0 bases and 2 bases, in that order; junction bases with no gene match: 7. Germline-derived CDR1 and CDR2 are SEHNR and FQNEAQ (reference sequence). The CDR3 runs 18 residues. The chain's CDR3 is CASSLARTSGSPTDTQYF. CDR3 sequence (DNA): TGTGCCAGCAGCTTAGCGCGTACTAGCGGGAGCCCCACAGATACGCAGTATTTT.

The J gene is TRBJ2-5, the V gene TRBV14; 8 nucleotides align to TRBD1. There are 17 residues in the CDR3. Germline CDR1 reads SGHDN; CDR2 reads FVKESK. The V segment lost 0 bases and the J segment 1 base; nucleotides outside the gene matches: 7. CDR3 amino acids: CASSQENYRGFQETQYF. The CDR3 nucleotides are TGTGCCAGCAGCCAAGAAAACTACAGGGGGTTCCAAGAGACCCAGTACTTC.